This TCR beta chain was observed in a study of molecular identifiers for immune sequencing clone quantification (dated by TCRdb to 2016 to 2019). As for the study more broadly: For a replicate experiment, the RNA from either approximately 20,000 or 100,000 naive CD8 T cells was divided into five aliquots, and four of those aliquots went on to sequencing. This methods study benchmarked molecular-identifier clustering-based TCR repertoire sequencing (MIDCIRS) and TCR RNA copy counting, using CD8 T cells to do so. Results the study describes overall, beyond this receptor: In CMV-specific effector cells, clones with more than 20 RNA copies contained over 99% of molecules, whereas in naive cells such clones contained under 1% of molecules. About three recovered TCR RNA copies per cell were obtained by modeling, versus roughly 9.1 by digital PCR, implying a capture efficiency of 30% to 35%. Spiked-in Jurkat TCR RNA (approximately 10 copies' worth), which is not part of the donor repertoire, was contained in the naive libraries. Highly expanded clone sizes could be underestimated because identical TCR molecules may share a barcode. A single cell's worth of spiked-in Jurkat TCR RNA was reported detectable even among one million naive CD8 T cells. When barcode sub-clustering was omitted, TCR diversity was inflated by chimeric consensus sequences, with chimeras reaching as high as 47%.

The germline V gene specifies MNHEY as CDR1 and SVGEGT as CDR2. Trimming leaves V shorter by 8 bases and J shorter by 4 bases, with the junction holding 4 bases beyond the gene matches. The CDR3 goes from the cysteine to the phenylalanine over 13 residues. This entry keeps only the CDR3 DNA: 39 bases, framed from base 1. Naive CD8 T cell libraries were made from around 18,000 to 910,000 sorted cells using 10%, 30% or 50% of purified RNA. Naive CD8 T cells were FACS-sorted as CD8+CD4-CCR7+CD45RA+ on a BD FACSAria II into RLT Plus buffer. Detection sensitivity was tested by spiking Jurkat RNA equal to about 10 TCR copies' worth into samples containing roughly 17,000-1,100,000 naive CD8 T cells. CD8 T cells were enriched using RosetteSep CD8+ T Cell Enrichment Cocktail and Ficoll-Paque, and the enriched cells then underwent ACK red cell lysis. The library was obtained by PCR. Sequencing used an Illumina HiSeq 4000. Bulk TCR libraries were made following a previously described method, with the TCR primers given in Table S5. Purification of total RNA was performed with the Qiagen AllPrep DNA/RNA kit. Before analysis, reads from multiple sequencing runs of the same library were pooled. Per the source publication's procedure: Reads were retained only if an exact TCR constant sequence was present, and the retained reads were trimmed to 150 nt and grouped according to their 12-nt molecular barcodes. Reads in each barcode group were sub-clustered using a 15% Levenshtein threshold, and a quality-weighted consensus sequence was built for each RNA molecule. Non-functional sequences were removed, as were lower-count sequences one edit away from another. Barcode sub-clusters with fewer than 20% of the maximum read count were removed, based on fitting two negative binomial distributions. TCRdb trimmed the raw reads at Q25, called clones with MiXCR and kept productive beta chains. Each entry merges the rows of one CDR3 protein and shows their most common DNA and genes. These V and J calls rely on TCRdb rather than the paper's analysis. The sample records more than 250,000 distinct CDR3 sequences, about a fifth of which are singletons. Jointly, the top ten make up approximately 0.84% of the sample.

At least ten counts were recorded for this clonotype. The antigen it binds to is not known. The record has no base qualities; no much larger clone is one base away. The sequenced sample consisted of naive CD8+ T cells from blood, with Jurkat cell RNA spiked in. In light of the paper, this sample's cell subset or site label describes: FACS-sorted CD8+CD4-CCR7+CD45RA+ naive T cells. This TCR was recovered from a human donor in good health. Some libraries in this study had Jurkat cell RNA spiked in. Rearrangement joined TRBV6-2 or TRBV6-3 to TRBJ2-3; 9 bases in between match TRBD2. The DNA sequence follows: TGTGCCAGCGGACTAGCGTGGGCAGATACGCAGTATTTT. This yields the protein CASGLAWADTQYF.